This entry lists 27 T cell receptor beta chains sequenced from one sample in a study of OX40 agonist ivuxolimab in advanced cancers. Repertoires were generated with immunoSEQ multiplex PCR, while TCRdb's copy carries only in-frame clones and drops some. The sample has about 68,000 clones; around 93% are singletons. The starting material was CD4+ or CD8+ T cells sorted from blood, obtained in a trial of the OX40 agonist ivuxolimab. The receptors originated from an adult with an advanced solid tumor such as melanoma, head and neck, liver or kidney cancer.

The rearrangement joins TRBV28 to TRBJ2-6, with D possibly matching TRBD2 (5 bases). The germline V gene has CDR1 MDHEN and CDR2 SYDVKM. The CDR3 contains 17 residues. Trimming pared 7 bases from V and 2 bases from J, leaving 18 bases between. The CDR3 is CASTHRAPGTGANVLTF. CDR3 in DNA: TGTGCCAGCACCCATCGGGCCCCGGGAACTGGGGCCAACGTCCTGACTTTC. Combining the CDR3 with reference TRBV28 and TRBJ2-6 gives the whole variable domain DVKVTQSSRYLVKRTGEKVFLECVQDMDHENMFWYRQDPGLGLRLIYFSYDVKMKEKGDIPEGYSVSREKKERFSLILESASTNQTSMYLCASTHRAPGTGANVLTFGAGSRLTVL.

The chain joins TRBV5-1 to TRBJ2-7; unclear D gene. V was trimmed by 1 base and J by 5 bases, leaving 7 bases between them. Germline loops: CDR1 SGHRS, CDR2 YFSETQ. There are 12 residues in the CDR3. The CDR3 coding sequence is TGCGCCAGCAGCTTGCCGGGTGACGAGCAGTACTTC. Its protein is CASSLPGDEQYF.

The genes are TRBV19 and TRBJ1-5; D possibly corresponds to TRBD1 (6 bases). Germline V gene data show CDR1 as LNHDA and CDR2 as SQIVND (reference sequence). V lost 7 bases and J 3 bases, leaving 10 bases between the germline ends. This CDR3 is built from 13 residues. For the CDR3, the DNA is TGTGCCAGTAATCAGGGGACCAATCAGCCCCAGCATTTT. Its protein is CASNQGTNQPQHF.

The chain carries TRBV28 and TRBJ1-1, with unresolved D. Trimming left V 3 bases short and J 5 bases short, with 10 bases between. CDR1 is MDHEN and CDR2 is SYDVKM in the germline V gene. The CDR3 loop spans 13 amino acids. CDR3 nucleotides: TGTGCCAGCAGTTTTGCGGGAAGGACTGAAGCTTTCTTT. Amino acids: CASSFAGRTEAFF.

The rearrangement joins TRBV19 to TRBJ1-2; D is possibly TRBD1 (5 bases). The CDR3 has 13 residues. The V gene lost 3 bases and the J gene lost 7 bases, with 12 bases spanning the gap. CDR1 and CDR2 (germline): LNHDA, SQIVND (reference sequence). CDR3 in DNA: TGTGCCAGTAGTATTAACGGGGCAAGTGGCTACACCTTC. Amino acids: CASSINGASGYTF.

The chain uses TRBV19 and TRBJ2-7; 10 bases line up with TRBD1. The V segment lost 5 bases and the J segment 1 base; nucleotides outside the gene matches: 5. Germline lookup yields CDR1 LNHDA and CDR2 SQIVND (reference sequence). The CDR3 has 15 residues. The CDR3 DNA is TGTGCCAGTAGTGTAGGGGACAGGGGATCCTACGAGCAGTACTTC. It specifies CASSVGDRGSYEQYF.

This chain links TRBV4-1 with TRBJ2-4; 12 nucleotides align to TRBD2. The CDR3 runs 15 residues. The V segment lost 4 bases and the J segment 6 bases; nucleotides outside the gene matches: 4. Per germline, CDR1 MGHRA and CDR2 YSYEKL. CDR3 in DNA: TGCGCCAGCAGCCCTCCGACTAGCGGGAGAAACATTCAGTACTTC. Amino acid sequence: CASSPPTSGRNIQYF.

This chain links TRBV2 with TRBJ2-1; D is uncertain. The V gene lost 1 base and the J gene lost 6 bases, with 13 bases spanning the gap. Germline CDR1 SNHLY, CDR2 FYNNEI. CDR3 length equals 15 residues. The chain's CDR3 is CASSEDSQFFNEQFF. CDR3 nucleotides: TGTGCCAGCAGTGAAGATTCCCAGTTTTTCAATGAGCAGTTCTTC.

V and J are TRBV18 and TRBJ2-3; no firm D call. This CDR3 has 14 amino acids. Germline V gene lookup returns CDR1 KGHSH and CDR2 LQKENI. The V end was cut by 6 bases, the J end by 2 bases, with 12 bases between. This CDR3 is CASSLAQTTDTQYF. The DNA for the CDR3 is TGTGCCAGCTCTTTAGCACAGACCACAGATACGCAGTATTTT.

This clone was seen a single time. The chain has TRBV29-1 and TRBJ1-2, with TRBD1 as a possible D gene (6 bases). Germline V gene sequence: CDR1 SQVTM, CDR2 ANQGSEA. Trimming removed 6 bases from V and 2 bases from J, with 13 bases in between. The CDR3 extends over 13 amino acids. CDR3: CSVEKDRNYGYTF. The CDR3 DNA is TGCAGCGTCGAAAAAGACAGGAACTATGGCTACACCTTC.

The rearrangement joins TRBV9 to TRBJ2-2; no clear D gene. The CDR3 loop spans 14 amino acids. Trimming left V 3 bases short and J 5 bases short, with 11 bases between. CDR1 is SGDLS, CDR2 YYNGEE, per germline. CDR3 DNA: TGTGCCAGCAGCGCCTCCGGGCGGACCGGGGAGCTGTTTTTT. Its protein is CASSASGRTGELFF.

The chain uses TRBV25-1 and TRBJ2-5, with 8 bases matching TRBD1. The V and J ends lost 4 bases and 4 bases, in that order; junction bases with no gene match: 8. The CDR3 has 15 amino acids. Germline CDR1 reads MGHDK; CDR2 reads SYGVNS. CDR3 nucleotide sequence: TGTGCCAGCAGTGGTTGGACAGGGACCTTAGAGACCCAGTACTTC. As protein: CASSGWTGTLETQYF. The full variable domain, in which reference TRBV25-1 and TRBJ2-5 provide the parts outside the CDR3, is EADIYQTPRYLVIGTGKKITLECSQTMGHDKMYWYQQDPGMELHLIHYSYGVNSTEKGDLSSESTVSRIRTEHFPLTLESARPSHTSQYLCASSGWTGTLETQYFGPGTRLLVL.

This clone was detected only once. The chain employs TRBV5-1 and TRBJ2-5; 14 bases match TRBD2. Per germline, CDR1 SGHRS and CDR2 YFSETQ. After removal of 4 bases from V and 5 bases from J, the junction contained 7 bases not matched to a gene. This CDR3 has 16 residues. DNA of the CDR3: TGCGCCAGCAGCGTGACTAGCGGGAGGGTACAGGAGACCCAGTACTTC. This encodes CASSVTSGRVQETQYF. The full variable domain, in which reference TRBV5-1 and TRBJ2-5 provide the parts outside the CDR3, is KAGVTQTPRYLIKTRGQQVTLSCSPISGHRSVSWYQQTPGQGLQFLFEYFSETQRNKGNFPGRFSGRQFSNSRSEMNVSTLELGDSALYLCASSVTSGRVQETQYFGPGTRLLVL.

The gene calls are TRBV6-1 and TRBJ1-5, with D hard to call. CDR3 size: 15 residues. Looked up from germline, CDR1 is MNHNS and CDR2 is SASEGT. Trimming took 7 bases from V and 1 from J, leaving 14 bases between them. The CDR3 spells CASTRTRTSNQPQHF. Written as DNA, the CDR3 is TGTGCCAGCACTCGGACCAGAACCAGCAATCAGCCCCAGCATTTT.

The CDR3 reads CASSPLAARPETQYF. The DNA for the CDR3 is TGTGCCAGCAGCCCACTAGCGGCGCGCCCCGAGACCCAGTACTTC. J is TRBJ2-5 and V is TRBV4-2; 8 bases fit TRBD2. V lost 4 bases to trimming and J lost 5 bases; unmatched junction nucleotides: 9. The V gene's germline CDR1 is LGHNA and CDR2 YNFKEQ. The CDR3 is 15 amino acids.

The sample holds a few counts of this clone. This sequence joins TRBV11-1 and TRBJ2-7; 8 nucleotides agree with TRBD1. After removal of 4 bases from V and 2 bases from J, the junction contained 10 bases not matched to a gene. The V gene's germline CDR1 is SGHAT and CDR2 FQDESV (reference sequence). The CDR3 consists of 16 residues. The CDR3 reads CASSSTRTGNPYEQYF. The CDR3 DNA follows: TGTGCCAGCAGCTCGACCCGGACAGGGAATCCCTACGAGCAGTACTTC.

V usage is TRBV6-6 and J usage is TRBJ2-1; 9 positions agree with TRBD2. The junction had 2 bases not matched to a gene; V was cut back by 6 bases and J by 5 bases. The CDR3 consists of 13 residues. CDR1 and CDR2 (germline): MNHNY, SVGAGI (reference sequence). The CDR3 DNA follows: TGTGCCAGCAGCCTAGCGGGGAACAATGAGCAGTTCTTC. It encodes CASSLAGNNEQFF.

The chain couples TRBV7-2 to TRBJ1-2; D might be TRBD1 (5 bases). With 2 bases removed from V and 8 bases from J, the gap between germline ends came to 15 bases. The CDR3 is 14 amino acids. The germline gives CDR1 SGHTA, CDR2 FQGNSA. Here the CDR3 DNA reads TGTGCCAGCAGCTTATCCTTTGGGGCTAACGGCTACACCTTC. Translating gives CASSLSFGANGYTF. Drawing the rest from reference TRBV7-2 and TRBJ1-2, the complete variable domain is GAGVSQSPSNKVTEKGKDVELRCDPISGHTALYWYRQSLGQGLEFLIYFQGNSAPDKSGLPSDRFSAERTGGSVSTLTIQRTQQEDSAVYLCASSLSFGANGYTFGSGTRLTVV.

This chain joins TRBV28 and TRBJ2-1; TRBD2 matches at 7 bases. The CDR3 consists of 13 residues. Germline CDR1 is MDHEN and CDR2 is SYDVKM. Trimming took 3 bases from V and 15 from J; bases not matched to a gene: 11. Written as DNA, the CDR3 is TGTGCCAGCAGTTTGGTATCGCGGACTAGGGTGTTCTTC. Protein sequence: CASSLVSRTRVFF.

The CDR3 DNA sequence: TGTGCCAGCAGTTTATTTCAGGGGGGGGAGACCCAGTACTTC. This translates into CASSLFQGGETQYF. This rearrangement joins TRBV27 to TRBJ2-5, with D perhaps assigned TRBD1 or TRBD2 (7 bases each). There are 14 residues in the CDR3. Trimming took off 1 base at V and 5 bases at J, with 11 bases between the two ends. Germline V lookup: CDR1 MNHEY, CDR2 SMNVEV (reference sequence).

The J gene is TRBJ1-3, the V gene TRBV6-5; D gene unclear. The CDR3 loop spans 16 amino acids. V was pared by 3 bases and J by 4 bases, with 16 bases between. Germline V CDR1 and CDR2: MNHEY, SVGAGI. The CDR3 region is CASSYSLRHSGNTIYF. The CDR3 DNA reads TGTGCCAGCAGTTATTCCCTACGACATTCAGGAAACACCATATATTTT.

The gene calls are TRBV29-1 and TRBJ2-2, with 7 bases that match TRBD1. Germline V lookup: CDR1 SQVTM, CDR2 ANQGSEA. The J segment lost 3 bases and the V segment lost 7 bases, leaving 8 bases of the junction unmatched. This CDR3 is 14 amino acids long. The CDR3 DNA follows: TGCAGCGCCGCAGACAGGGTTGACACCGGGGAGCTGTTTTTT. This codes for CSAADRVDTGELFF.

The V and J genes are TRBV7-3 and TRBJ2-1; TRBD2 matches at 7 bases. The germline V gene has CDR1 SGHTA and CDR2 FQGTGA. The length of the CDR3 is 16 residues. V shed 1 base and J 1 base; nucleotides not matched to a gene: 4. In DNA, the CDR3 is TGTGCCAGCAGCTTAATGGGAGGGCCTTCCTACAATGAGCAGTTCTTC. Its translation: CASSLMGGPSYNEQFF.

This clone came up once. For the CDR3, the DNA is TGTGCCAGCAGTAGAGAGGGACTAGCGGGAAATGAGCAGTTCTTC. Its translation is CASSREGLAGNEQFF. The V and J genes are TRBV6-4 and TRBJ2-1; 13 bases are a match to TRBD2. Trimming took 5 bases from V and 7 from J; bases not matched to a gene: 5. From germline, CDR1 is MRHNA and CDR2 SNTAGT. The CDR3 sequence is 15 residues long.

The chain uses TRBV5-1 and TRBJ1-1; D remains unclear. Germline V gene data show CDR1 as SGHRS and CDR2 as YFSETQ. Trimming cost V 2 bases and J 1 base, with 6 bases left between them. This CDR3 is built from 13 residues. As DNA, the CDR3 is TGCGCCAGCAGCTTCGGTGAGAACACTGAAGCTTTCTTT. It encodes CASSFGENTEAFF.

The chain links TRBV7-2 to TRBJ1-5; a weak D match, TRBD1 (6 bases). V lost 6 bases and J lost 1, with 7 bases in between. CDR1 and CDR2 (germline): SGHTA, FQGNSA. The CDR3 has 13 amino acids. The CDR3: CASRQGSNQPQHF. Written as DNA, the CDR3 is TGTGCCAGCAGGCAGGGGAGCAATCAGCCCCAGCATTTT.

On this clone: One junction end disagrees with the germline gene, perhaps due to a read error. The chain combines TRBV27 with TRBJ1-2; unclear D gene. This CDR3 has 8 amino acids. Looked up from germline, CDR1 is MNHEY and CDR2 is SMNVEV (reference sequence). CDR3 sequence: CARNGGLF. The CDR3 DNA reads TGTGCCAGGAATGGTGGCCTCTTC.